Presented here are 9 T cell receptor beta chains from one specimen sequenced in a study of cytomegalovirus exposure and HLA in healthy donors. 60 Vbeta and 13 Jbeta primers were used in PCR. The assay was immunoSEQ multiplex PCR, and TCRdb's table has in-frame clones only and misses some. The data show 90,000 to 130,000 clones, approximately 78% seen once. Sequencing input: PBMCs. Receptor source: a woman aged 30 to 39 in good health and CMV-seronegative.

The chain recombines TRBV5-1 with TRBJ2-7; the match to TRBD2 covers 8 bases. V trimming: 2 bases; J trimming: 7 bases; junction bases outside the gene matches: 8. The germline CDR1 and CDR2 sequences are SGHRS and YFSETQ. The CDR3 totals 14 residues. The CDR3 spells CASSFEGTSGEQYF. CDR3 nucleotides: TGCGCCAGCAGCTTCGAAGGGACTAGTGGGGAGCAGTACTTC.

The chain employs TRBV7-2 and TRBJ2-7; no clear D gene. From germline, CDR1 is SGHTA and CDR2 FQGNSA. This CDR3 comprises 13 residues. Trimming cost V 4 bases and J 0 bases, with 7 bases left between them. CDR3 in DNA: TGTGCCAGCAGCTCCGGCGGCTCCTACGAGCAGTACTTC. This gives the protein CASSSGGSYEQYF.

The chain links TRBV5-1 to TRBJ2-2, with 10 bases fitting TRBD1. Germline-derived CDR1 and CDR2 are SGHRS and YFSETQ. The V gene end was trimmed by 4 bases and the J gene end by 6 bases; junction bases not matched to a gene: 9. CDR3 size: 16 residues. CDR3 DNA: TGCGCCAGCAGCAAGCCGGGACAGGGGTCTGCCGGGGAGCTGTTTTTT. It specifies CASSKPGQGSAGELFF.

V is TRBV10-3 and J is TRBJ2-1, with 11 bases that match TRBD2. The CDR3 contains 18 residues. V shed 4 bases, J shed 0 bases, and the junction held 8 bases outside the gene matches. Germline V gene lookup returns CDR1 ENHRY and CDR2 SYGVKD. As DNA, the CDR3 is TGTGCCATCAGTGTTGCACTAGCGGGAGCGGGCTCCTACAATGAGCAGTTCTTC. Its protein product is CAISVALAGAGSYNEQFF.

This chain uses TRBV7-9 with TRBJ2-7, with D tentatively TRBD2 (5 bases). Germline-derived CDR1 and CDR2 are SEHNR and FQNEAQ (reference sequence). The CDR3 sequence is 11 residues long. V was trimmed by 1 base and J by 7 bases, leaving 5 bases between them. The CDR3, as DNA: TGTGCCAGCAGCTTAGGGACTGAGCAGTACTTC. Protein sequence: CASSLGTEQYF.

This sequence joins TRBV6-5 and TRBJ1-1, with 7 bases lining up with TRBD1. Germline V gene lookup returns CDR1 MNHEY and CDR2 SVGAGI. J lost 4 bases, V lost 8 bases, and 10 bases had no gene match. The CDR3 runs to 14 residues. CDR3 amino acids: CASGQVRAVTEAFF. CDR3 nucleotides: TGTGCCAGCGGACAGGTGAGGGCGGTCACTGAAGCTTTCTTT.

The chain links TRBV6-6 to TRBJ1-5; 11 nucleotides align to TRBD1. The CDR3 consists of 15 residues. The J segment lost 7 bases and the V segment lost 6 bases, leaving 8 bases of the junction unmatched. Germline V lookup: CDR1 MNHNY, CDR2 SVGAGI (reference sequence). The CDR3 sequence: CASRSGTGGGQPQHF. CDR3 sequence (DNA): TGTGCCAGCAGATCCGGGACAGGGGGGGGGCAGCCCCAGCATTTT.

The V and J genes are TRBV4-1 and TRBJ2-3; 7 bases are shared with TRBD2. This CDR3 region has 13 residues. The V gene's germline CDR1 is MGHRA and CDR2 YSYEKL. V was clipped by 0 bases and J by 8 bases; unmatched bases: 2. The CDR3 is CASSQETGGTQYF. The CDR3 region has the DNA TGCGCCAGCAGCCAAGAAACGGGGGGTACGCAGTATTTT.

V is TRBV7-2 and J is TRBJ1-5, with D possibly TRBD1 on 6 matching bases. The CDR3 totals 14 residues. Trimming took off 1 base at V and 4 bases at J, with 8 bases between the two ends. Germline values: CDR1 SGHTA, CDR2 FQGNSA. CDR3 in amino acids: CASSLGQGNQPQHF. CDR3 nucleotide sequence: TGTGCCAGCAGCTTAGGCCAGGGGAATCAGCCCCAGCATTTT.